This T cell receptor beta chain was sequenced for a study of blood T cells in healthy people across ages. Only a few counts were recorded for this clonotype. The CDR3 spans 16 residues. Germline-derived CDR1 and CDR2 are LGHNA and YSLEER. The junction had 11 bases not matched to a gene; V was cut back by 4 bases and J by 4 bases. Together with a sample-barcoded 5' primer, a J-beta primer mix was included in a second PCR lasting about 6 to 11 cycles. Each of the samples gave a minimum of 2.5 million paired-end reads that contained CDR3. TCRdb re-derived calls from the 5' RACE reads in MiXCR, one entry per CDR3 protein. The table records some 890,000 distinct CDR3 sequences, roughly 28% of them present only once. The same sample was also studied in work on T cells of mothers and their children.

The receptor was derived from a woman aged 40 to 49 in good health. V usage is TRBV4-3 and J usage is TRBJ1-1; 8 positions match TRBD1. The sample consisted of blood. The CDR3 protein is CASSPRTGHRITEAFF. In nucleotides, the CDR3 is TGCGCCAGCAGCCCTCGGACAGGGCACCGGATCACTGAAGCTTTCTTT.